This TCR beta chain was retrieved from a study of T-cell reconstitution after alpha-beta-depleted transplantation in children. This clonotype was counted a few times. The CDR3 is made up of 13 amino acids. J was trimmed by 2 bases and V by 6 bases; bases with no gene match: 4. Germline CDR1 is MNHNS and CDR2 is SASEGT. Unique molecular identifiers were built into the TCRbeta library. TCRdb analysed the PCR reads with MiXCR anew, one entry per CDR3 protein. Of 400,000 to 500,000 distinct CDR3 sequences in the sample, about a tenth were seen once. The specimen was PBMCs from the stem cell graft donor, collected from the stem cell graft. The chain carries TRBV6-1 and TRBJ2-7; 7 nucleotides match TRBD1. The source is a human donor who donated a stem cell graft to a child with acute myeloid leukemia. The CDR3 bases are TGTGCCAGCAGAAGGGACAGCCCCTACGAGCAGTACTTC. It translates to CASRRDSPYEQYF.